Detailed here is one TCR beta chain. This specimen comes from a study of blood T cell repertoires in COVID-19. From germline, CDR1 is LGHNA and CDR2 YSLEER. This CDR3 has 13 amino acids. V gave up 4 bases and J gave up 4 bases, with 9 bases separating them. Measured with immunoSEQ multiplex PCR; TCRdb has only the in-frame clones, and not every one. The sample consists of about 70,000 clones, roughly 76% of them appearing once. Sequencing was performed on peripheral blood. The source is a woman at least 80 years old with active or convalescent COVID-19. The chain combines TRBV4-3 with TRBJ2-3; possibly TRBD2 for D (5 bases). This CDR3 is CASSPRVADTQYF. In DNA, the CDR3 is TGCGCCAGCAGCCCGAGGGTTGCAGATACGCAGTATTTT.